This record concerns one T cell receptor beta chain sequence. The clone's antigen remains unknown. The record has no base qualities; no much larger clone is one base away. This specimen comes from a study of early T cells in non-severe SARS-CoV-2 infection listed by TCRdb under 2021. Notes on the research overall: TCR sequencing used bulk RNA from unsorted whole blood, so alpha and beta chains could not be paired. Beyond this particular receptor, the publication reports: VDJdb matching was skewed toward anti-spike CD8 responses, so virus-specific expansions were likely underestimated and private and CD4 specificities were missed.

CDR1 MNHNY and CDR2 SVGAGI were looked up in the germline V gene (reference sequence). The CDR3 runs 14 residues from the cysteine to the phenylalanine. Only the CDR3 DNA stays, 42 bases, in frame from base 1. V is clipped by 0 bases and J by 0 bases, and the sequence between their germline boundaries is 6 bases long. Preparation of the library involved 5' RACE. Sequencing used a NextSeq 500. To correct for sequencing error and PCR bias, the TCR library protocol tagged individual cDNA molecules with unique molecular identifiers. Both TCR alpha and beta chains were sequenced, and tight co-correlation was observed between alpha and beta sequence abundances in each sample. The original methods were these. Decombinator V4 was used to annotate TCR sequences for V gene, J gene and CDR3. TCRs were defined as expanded if a significant change between any two time points was detected under a Poisson model with p below 0.0001. TCR abundances were normalised to the total number of TCRs sequenced per sample and were expressed as counts per million. TRAV1-2 paired with TRAJ12, TRAJ20 or TRAJ33 defined MAIT TCRs, while TRAV10 paired with TRAJ18 defined iNKT TCRs. VDJdb, accessed on 1 November 2021, was searched for TCRs annotated for CMV, EBV and SARS-CoV-2, and TCRs annotated for more than one antigen were excluded. TCRdb redid the processing of the public reads, applying fastp at Q25 and MiXCR, and retained in-frame beta chains. Every CDR3 protein is listed once, alongside the most common genes and DNA of its rows. The V and J calls reflect TCRdb's pipeline rather than the authors' work. Present in this sample are about 76,000 distinct CDR3 sequences, around 11% of which were seen just once. Jointly, the top ten make up 4.7% of the sample.

Set within a cohort of healthcare workers in London, UK, this nested case-control study involved weekly PCR testing of nasopharyngeal swabs along with blood sampling. Healthcare workers were recruited during the week of the UK lockdown, between 23 and 31 March 2020, and followed weekly for up to about 15 weeks. Here the chain combines TRBV6-6 and TRBJ2-7; a confident D gene designation cannot be given. The sequenced material came from whole blood. This clonotype originated in an adult who was a healthcare worker with PCR-confirmed SARS-CoV-2 infection or an uninfected control (not recorded which). The nucleotide sequence is TGTGCCAGCAGTTACTCGGTACTCTCCTACGAGCAGTACTTC. Its translation reads: CASSYSVLSYEQYF.